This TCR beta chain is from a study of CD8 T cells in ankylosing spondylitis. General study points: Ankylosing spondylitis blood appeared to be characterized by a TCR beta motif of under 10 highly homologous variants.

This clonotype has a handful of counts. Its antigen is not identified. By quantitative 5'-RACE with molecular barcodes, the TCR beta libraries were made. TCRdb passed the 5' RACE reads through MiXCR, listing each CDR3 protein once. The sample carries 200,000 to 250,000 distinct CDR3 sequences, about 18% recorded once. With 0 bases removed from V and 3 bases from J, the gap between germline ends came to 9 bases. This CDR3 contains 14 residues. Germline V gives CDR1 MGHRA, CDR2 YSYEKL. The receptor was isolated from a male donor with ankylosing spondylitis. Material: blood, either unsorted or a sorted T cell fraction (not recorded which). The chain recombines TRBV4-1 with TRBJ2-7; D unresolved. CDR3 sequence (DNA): TGCGCCAGCAGCCAAGATTGGGCAGGCTACGAGCAGTACTTC. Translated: CASSQDWAGYEQYF.